This is a list of T cell receptor beta chains from one sample in a study of post-analysis software for immune sequencing data. In TCRdb, the PCR reads were re-called with MiXCR into one record per CDR3 protein. This sample has about 200,000 distinct CDR3 sequences; around 29% occur once, and the top ten carry more than 3%. Material: blood. The receptors were sampled from a girl aged 2 to 17 with multiple sclerosis. CDR3s include the opening cysteine and the closing phenylalanine or tryptophan. A D gene is named only where the DNA matches it firmly. Expanded clones are given a class, and other clones once, few, many or no size at all.

TRBV29-1,NA,many,TRBJ2-1,CSVDTVGYNEQFF,TGCAGCGTGGACACCGTTGGCTACAATGAGCAGTTCTTC
TRBV15,NA,NA,TRBJ1-5,CATSREGRWDQPQHF,TGTGCCACCAGCAGAGAAGGGCGGTGGGATCAGCCCCAGCATTTT
TRBV24-1,TRBD1,NA,TRBJ2-5,CATTQGAQETQYF,TGTGCCACCACGCAGGGGGCCCAAGAGACCCAGTACTTC
TRBV18,TRBD1,few,TRBJ2-5,CASSLMDRGATQYF,TGTGCCAGCTCACTAATGGACAGGGGCGCGACCCAGTACTTC
TRBV12-3/TRBV12-4,TRBD1,many,TRBJ2-1,CATRQGDNEQFF,TGTGCCACCCGCCAGGGGGATAATGAGCAGTTCTTC
TRBV12-3/TRBV12-4,NA,NA,TRBJ2-2,CASSLGGYNTEELFF,TGTGCCAGCAGTTTAGGTGGATACAACACCGAGGAGCTGTTTTTT
TRBV20-1,NA,NA,TRBJ1-1,CSARDTGRDDTEAFF,TGCAGTGCTAGAGATACTGGCAGGGACGACACTGAAGCTTTCTTT
TRBV12-3/TRBV12-4,TRBD2,few,TRBJ2-7,CASSFRQGLAGDAAHEQYF,TGTGCCAGCAGTTTCCGACAGGGACTAGCGGGAGACGCAGCCCACGAGCAGTACTTC
TRBV7-3,NA,NA,TRBJ1-1,CASSLTGGGRAFF,TGTGCCAGCAGCCTCACGGGAGGGGGGCGAGCTTTCTTT
TRBV5-1,NA,NA,TRBJ1-1,CASSLVLEQTEAFF,TGCGCCAGCAGCTTGGTTCTGGAGCAGACTGAAGCTTTCTTT
TRBV7-2,TRBD1,few,TRBJ1-1,CASSYQTGASEAFF,TGTGCCAGCAGCTATCAGACAGGGGCGAGTGAAGCTTTCTTT
TRBV7-2,NA,NA,TRBJ1-6,CASSFGAAPHF,TGTGCCAGCAGCTTCGGAGCGGCCCCCCACTTT
TRBV2,NA,NA,TRBJ2-7,CASSVPYEQYF,TGTGCCAGCAGTGTCCCATACGAGCAGTACTTC
TRBV5-1,NA,few,TRBJ1-1,CASSWGVSGPNTEAFF,TGCGCCAGCAGCTGGGGGGTCTCGGGTCCGAACACTGAAGCTTTCTTT
TRBV20-1,NA,NA,TRBJ1-2,CSARDPQQLAYGYTF,TGCAGTGCTAGAGATCCCCAGCAATTAGCCTATGGCTACACCTTC
TRBV14,TRBD1,NA,TRBJ2-7,CASSQGDRASDEQYF,TGTGCCAGCAGCCAAGGGGACAGGGCTTCCGACGAGCAGTACTTC
TRBV29-1,TRBD1,many,TRBJ2-1,CSARGQPYNEQFF,TGCAGCGCCCGGGGACAGCCCTACAATGAGCAGTTCTTC
TRBV7-9,NA,many,TRBJ2-1,CASSYSSVYEQFF,TGTGCCAGCAGCTATTCTAGCGTCTATGAGCAGTTCTTC
TRBV15,TRBD2,NA,TRBJ2-1,CATTDARPAGGRDEQFF,TGTGCCACCACCGATGCTCGACCAGCGGGAGGTCGGGATGAGCAGTTCTTC
TRBV5-1,TRBD1,NA,TRBJ2-1,CASSWVKTGNYNEQFF,TGCGCCAGCAGCTGGGTTAAGACAGGGAACTACAATGAGCAGTTCTTC
TRBV5-1,TRBD2,many,TRBJ2-7,CASSLATGGFYEQYF,TGCGCCAGCAGCTTGGCCACGGGGGGTTTCTACGAGCAGTACTTC
TRBV20-1,NA,many,TRBJ2-7,CSAARGSEQYF,TGCAGTGCAGCAAGGGGGAGCGAGCAGTACTTC
TRBV4-2,TRBD2,many,TRBJ2-3,CASSQDVAGSTDTQYF,TGTGCCAGCAGCCAAGATGTAGCGGGGAGCACAGATACGCAGTATTTT
TRBV3-1,TRBD1,many,TRBJ1-6,CASSQEWTGRSPLHF,TGTGCCAGCAGCCAAGAGTGGACAGGGCGGTCACCCCTCCACTTT
TRBV4-2,TRBD2,many,TRBJ2-1,CASSQEPSGGYNEQFF,TGTGCCAGCAGCCAAGAGCCTAGCGGGGGGTACAATGAGCAGTTCTTC
TRBV28,TRBD1,NA,TRBJ2-5,CASSLTGPGAQYF,TGTGCCAGCAGCTTGACAGGGCCAGGGGCCCAGTACTTC
TRBV2,TRBD1,few,TRBJ1-5,CASRATRQGNQPQHF,TGTGCCAGCAGGGCGACTAGACAGGGTAATCAGCCCCAGCATTTT
TRBV20-1,NA,NA,TRBJ2-3,CSARNSGTVGDTQYF,TGCAGTGCTAGGAACTCCGGGACGGTGGGGGATACGCAGTATTTT
TRBV29-1,TRBD2,once,TRBJ2-5,CSVGWQREGETQYF,TGCAGCGTGGGTTGGCAGCGGGAGGGCGAGACCCAGTACTTC
TRBV5-4,NA,NA,TRBJ1-3,CASTQMGGNTIYF,TGTGCCAGCACCCAGATGGGGGGAAACACCATATATTTT
TRBV5-1,NA,many,TRBJ2-4,CASSLAGENIQYF,TGCGCCAGCAGCTTGGCGGGGGAAAACATTCAGTACTTC
TRBV11-2,NA,NA,TRBJ2-5,CASSNRGPTGVETQYF,TGTGCCAGCAGCAACCGCGGCCCAACGGGGGTTGAGACCCAGTACTTC
TRBV12-3/TRBV12-4,NA,many,TRBJ1-6,CASSLWENYNSPLHF,TGTGCCAGCAGTTTATGGGAGAACTATAATTCACCCCTCCACTTT
TRBV20-1,NA,NA,TRBJ1-1,CSTAQAVGNTEAFF,TGCAGTACCGCACAGGCTGTTGGGAACACTGAAGCTTTCTTT
TRBV20-1,NA,few,TRBJ1-1,CSVRETVNTEAFF,TGCAGCGTTCGTGAGACGGTGAACACTGAAGCTTTCTTT
TRBV29-1,NA,NA,TRBJ1-5,CSVGALGNQPQHF,TGCAGCGTTGGGGCACTTGGAAATCAGCCCCAGCATTTT
TRBV2,NA,few,TRBJ1-1,CASSGGGPEAFF,TGTGCCAGCAGTGGGGGGGGCCCTGAAGCTTTCTTT
TRBV5-1,NA,NA,TRBJ1-4,CASSLAKGRSATNEKLFF,TGCGCCAGCAGCTTGGCAAAGGGCAGATCTGCAACTAATGAAAAACTGTTTTTT
TRBV5-6,NA,few,TRBJ2-7,CASSFMQGHYEQYF,TGTGCCAGCAGCTTCATGCAGGGGCATTACGAGCAGTACTTC
TRBV7-3,TRBD2,few,TRBJ2-1,CASSSLAGGKGEQFF,TGTGCCAGCAGCTCACTAGCGGGGGGGAAGGGTGAGCAGTTCTTC
TRBV27,NA,NA,TRBJ2-7,CASSSLTMYNEQYF,TGTGCCAGCAGTTCCCTGACTATGTACAATGAGCAGTACTTC
TRBV20-1,TRBD1,many,TRBJ2-1,CSAAGTGGGYNEQFF,TGCAGTGCCGCTGGGACAGGGGGGGGGTACAATGAGCAGTTCTTC
TRBV29-1,NA,few,TRBJ2-3,CSVEYGFTDTQYF,TGCAGCGTTGAGTACGGATTCACAGATACGCAGTATTTT
TRBV7-9,NA,NA,TRBJ2-6,CASSFEEGMVASGADVLTF,TGTGCCAGCAGCTTCGAGGAAGGCATGGTCGCCTCTGGGGCCGACGTCCTGACTTTC
TRBV12-3/TRBV12-4,NA,NA,TRBJ1-3,CASSCFAPGCCTIYF,TGTGCCAGCAGTTGCTTCGCTCCCGGCTGCTGCACCATATATTTT
TRBV27,TRBD1,NA,TRBJ1-2,CASSSQDRERYGYTF,TGTGCCAGCAGTTCGCAGGACAGGGAGCGCTATGGCTACACCTTC
TRBV4-2,TRBD2,many,TRBJ2-3,CASSPSGRVGTDTQYF,TGTGCCAGCAGCCCTAGCGGGAGGGTTGGCACAGATACGCAGTATTTT
TRBV28,TRBD1,NA,TRBJ1-1,CASSLRTGQNTEAFF,TGTGCCAGCAGTCTAAGGACAGGGCAGAACACTGAAGCTTTCTTT
TRBV28,TRBD1,NA,TRBJ2-7,CASSRQGYRNEQYF,TGTGCCAGCAGCCGACAGGGGTATCGCAATGAGCAGTACTTC
TRBV5-1,TRBD2,NA,TRBJ2-3,CASSLPRLAGVTDTQYF,TGCGCCAGCAGCTTGCCCCGACTAGCGGGGGTCACAGATACGCAGTATTTT
TRBV12-3/TRBV12-4,TRBD1,few,TRBJ1-2,CAGSLRDRLYYGYTF,TGTGCCGGCAGTTTAAGGGACAGGCTTTACTATGGCTACACCTTC
TRBV9,TRBD2,many,TRBJ2-7,CASSVQPGLVPYEQYF,TGTGCCAGCAGCGTACAACCGGGACTAGTCCCCTACGAGCAGTACTTC
TRBV14,NA,few,TRBJ1-2,CASSPARLGYGYTF,TGTGCCAGCAGCCCAGCCCGGTTGGGCTATGGCTACACCTTC
TRBV3-1,TRBD2,many,TRBJ2-5,CASSHSGLAGGRETQYF,TGTGCCAGCAGCCACTCCGGACTAGCGGGGGGAAGGGAGACCCAGTACTTC
TRBV7-9,TRBD2,few,TRBJ2-4,CASSRKAGTSGRASEQYF,TGTGCCAGCAGCCGAAAGGCCGGGACTAGCGGGAGGGCGAGTGAGCAGTACTTC